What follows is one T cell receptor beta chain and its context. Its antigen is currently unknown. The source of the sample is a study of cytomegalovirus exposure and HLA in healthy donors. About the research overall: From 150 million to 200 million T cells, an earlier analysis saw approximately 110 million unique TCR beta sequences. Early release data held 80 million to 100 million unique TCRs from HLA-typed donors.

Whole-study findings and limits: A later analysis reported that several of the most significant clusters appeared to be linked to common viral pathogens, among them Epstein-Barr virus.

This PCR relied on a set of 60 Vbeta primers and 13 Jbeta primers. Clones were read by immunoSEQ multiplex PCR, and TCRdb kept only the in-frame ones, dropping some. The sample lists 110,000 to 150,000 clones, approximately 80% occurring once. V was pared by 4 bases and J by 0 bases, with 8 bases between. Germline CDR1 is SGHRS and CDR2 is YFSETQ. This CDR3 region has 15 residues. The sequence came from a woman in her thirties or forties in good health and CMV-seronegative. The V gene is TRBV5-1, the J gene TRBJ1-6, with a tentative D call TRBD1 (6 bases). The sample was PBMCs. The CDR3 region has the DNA TGCGCCAGCAGCCAGGACAGCTCCTATAATTCACCCCTCCACTTT. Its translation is CASSQDSSYNSPLHF. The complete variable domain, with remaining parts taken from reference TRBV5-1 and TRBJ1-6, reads KAGVTQTPRYLIKTRGQQVTLSCSPISGHRSVSWYQQTPGQGLQFLFEYFSETQRNKGNFPGRFSGRQFSNSRSEMNVSTLELGDSALYLCASSQDSSYNSPLHFGNGTRLTVT.